This T cell receptor (beta chain) originates from a study of T-cell memory formation after mild COVID-19. Overall study context: Most TCR clusters belonged to a single donor. Overall study results and limits: Those CD4+ clones that contracted were mainly in CM and EM (CD8+ ones in EMRA).

5'RACE primed at constant segments yielded TCR alpha and TCR beta cDNA libraries bearing sample barcodes and UMIs. TCRdb re-analysed the 5' RACE reads in MiXCR, keeping a single row per CDR3 protein. The sample consists of approximately 350,000 distinct CDR3 sequences, roughly 13% of them appearing once. Concerning this clonotype: The target antigen is unknown.

Per the germline V gene, CDR1 is SGHTA and CDR2 is FQGNSA. The V and J ends lost 6 bases and 3 bases respectively, with 12 bases between them. The CDR3 is 14 amino acids. The gene calls are TRBV7-2 and TRBJ2-1, with a weak D call TRBD2 (6 bases). The sequence derives from a man younger than 35 who had mild COVID-19 (a few samples of this study predate the infection). Cell type and time point are not known. The source material was PBMCs or a T cell subset sorted from them (not recorded which). The CDR3 spells CASRGRGYYNEQFF. In DNA form, the CDR3 reads TGTGCCAGCAGGGGGCGGGGCTACTACAATGAGCAGTTCTTC.